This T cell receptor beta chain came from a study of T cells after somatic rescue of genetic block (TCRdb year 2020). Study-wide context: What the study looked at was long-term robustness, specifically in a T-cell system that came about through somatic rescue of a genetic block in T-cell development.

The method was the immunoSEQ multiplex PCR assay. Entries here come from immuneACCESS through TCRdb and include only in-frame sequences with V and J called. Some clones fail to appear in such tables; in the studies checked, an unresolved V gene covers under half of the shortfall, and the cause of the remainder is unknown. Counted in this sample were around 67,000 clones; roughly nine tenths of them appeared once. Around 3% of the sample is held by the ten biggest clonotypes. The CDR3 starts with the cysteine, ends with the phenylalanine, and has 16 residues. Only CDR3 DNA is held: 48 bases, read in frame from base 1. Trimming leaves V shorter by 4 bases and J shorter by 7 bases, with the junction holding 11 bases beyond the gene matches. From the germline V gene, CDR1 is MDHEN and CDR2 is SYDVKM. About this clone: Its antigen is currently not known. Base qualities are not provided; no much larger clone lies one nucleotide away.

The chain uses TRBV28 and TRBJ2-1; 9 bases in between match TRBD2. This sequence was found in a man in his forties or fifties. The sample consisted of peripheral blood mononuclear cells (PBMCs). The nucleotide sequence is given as TGTGCCAGCAGTTCCCCCCGCGGGACTAGCCTTAATGAGCAGTTCTTC. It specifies CASSSPRGTSLNEQFF.